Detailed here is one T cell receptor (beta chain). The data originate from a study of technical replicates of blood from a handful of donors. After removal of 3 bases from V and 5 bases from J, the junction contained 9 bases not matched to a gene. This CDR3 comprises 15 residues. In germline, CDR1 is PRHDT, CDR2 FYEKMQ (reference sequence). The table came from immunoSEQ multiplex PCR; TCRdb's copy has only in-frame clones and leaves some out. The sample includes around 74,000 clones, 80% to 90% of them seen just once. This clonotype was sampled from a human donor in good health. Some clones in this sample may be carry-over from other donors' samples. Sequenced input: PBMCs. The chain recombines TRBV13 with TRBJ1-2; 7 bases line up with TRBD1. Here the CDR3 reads CASSLGGTALYGYTF. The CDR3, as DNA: TGTGCCAGCAGCTTGGGCGGGACAGCCTTATATGGCTACACCTTC.